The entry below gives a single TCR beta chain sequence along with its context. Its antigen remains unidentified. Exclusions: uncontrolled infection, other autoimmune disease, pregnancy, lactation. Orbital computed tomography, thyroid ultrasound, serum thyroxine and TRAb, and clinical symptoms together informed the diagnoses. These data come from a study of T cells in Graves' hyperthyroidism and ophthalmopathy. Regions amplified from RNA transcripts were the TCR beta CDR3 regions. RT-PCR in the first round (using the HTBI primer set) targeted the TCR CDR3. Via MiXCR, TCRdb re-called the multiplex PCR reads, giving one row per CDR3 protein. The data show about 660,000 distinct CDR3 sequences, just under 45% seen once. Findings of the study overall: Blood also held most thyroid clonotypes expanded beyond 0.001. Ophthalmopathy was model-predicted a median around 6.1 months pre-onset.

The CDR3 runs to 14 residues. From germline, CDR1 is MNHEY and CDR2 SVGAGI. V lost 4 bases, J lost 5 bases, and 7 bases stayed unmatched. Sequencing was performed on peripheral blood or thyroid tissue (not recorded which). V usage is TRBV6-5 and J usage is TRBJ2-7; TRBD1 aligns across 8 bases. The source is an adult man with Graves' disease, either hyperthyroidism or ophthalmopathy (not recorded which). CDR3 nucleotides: TGTGCCAGCAGTTCGACAGGGGTGGTCGACGAGCAGTACTTC. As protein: CASSSTGVVDEQYF.